This T cell receptor (beta chain) was identified in a study of PD-1 blockade in classical Hodgkin lymphoma. Study-wide findings and caveats: Reports described newly diagnosed patients as having lower baseline TCR diversity than healthy donors. Complete responders entered with baseline diversity on par with newly diagnosed patients, the results showed.

TCRdb's table, derived via immunoSEQ multiplex PCR, lists solely in-frame clones and lacks some. The table has fewer than 110,000 clones, around 89% seen once. The CDR3 covers 15 residues. Trimming removed 0 bases from V and 0 bases from J, with 8 bases in between. Per the germline V gene, CDR1 is SGHDT and CDR2 is YYEEEE. Turning to this clone: The antigen is undetermined.

Following autologous stem cell transplantation, relapse occurred in every patient, and exposure to brentuximab vedotin varied. Best outcomes ranged across complete response, partial response and progressive disease. This material consisted of peripheral blood mononuclear cells (PBMCs), taken before the second cycle of nivolumab. This sequence was found in a human donor with classical Hodgkin lymphoma. The rearrangement joins TRBV5-6 to TRBJ2-3; perhaps D is TRBD1 or TRBD2 (5 bases each). In DNA, the CDR3 is TGTGCCAGCAGCTTGGGAGGGGTCAGCACAGATACGCAGTATTTT. This codes for CASSLGGVSTDTQYF. The full variable domain, in which reference TRBV5-6 and TRBJ2-3 provide the parts outside the CDR3, is DAGVTQSPTHLIKTRGQQVTLRCSPKSGHDTVSWYQQALGQGPQFIFQYYEEEERQRGNFPDRFSGHQFPNYSSELNVNALLLGDSALYLCASSLGGVSTDTQYFGPGTRLTVL.